The next 11 T cell receptor beta chains were all read from a single sample in a study of PD-1 blockade in classical Hodgkin lymphoma. Data came from immunoSEQ multiplex PCR; TCRdb stores just in-frame clones and leaves some out. The table lists about 40,000 clones, 87% of them singletons. Each and every patient relapsed after autologous stem cell transplantation, and patients got differing brentuximab vedotin exposure. The sequencing here drew on peripheral blood mononuclear cells (PBMCs), taken at baseline. Source of these receptors: a human donor with classical Hodgkin lymphoma.

V is TRBV7-6 and J is TRBJ2-7; 9 nucleotides line up with TRBD1. V dropped 7 bases and J dropped 0; count of bases not matched to a gene: 10. This CDR3 is 16 amino acids long. The germline gives CDR1 SGHVS, CDR2 FNYEAQ. The chain's CDR3 is CASTAVQGANSYEQYF. CDR3 DNA sequence: TGTGCCAGCACCGCGGTACAGGGGGCTAACTCCTACGAGCAGTACTTC.

About this clone: A junction boundary mismatches the germline segment, possibly from a read error. J is TRBJ1-3 and V is TRBV6-5; possible D gene TRBD1, 5 bases. The germline V gene encodes CDR1 MNHEY and CDR2 SVGAGI. The CDR3 consists of 15 residues. The CDR3 nucleotides read TGTGCCAGCAGTTACCCAAAAGGGGACCAACACTTGAGTATTTTT. It yields the protein CASSYPKGDQHLSIF.

This chain links TRBV29-1 with TRBJ2-3; a possible D gene is TRBD1 (6 bases). The V and J ends lost 6 bases and 3 bases respectively, with 16 bases between them. The CDR3 extends over 14 amino acids. Germline V CDR1 and CDR2: SQVTM, ANQGSEA. CDR3 coding DNA: TGCAGCGTCGACCACCCACAGGGTACAGATACGCAGTATTTT. Protein: CSVDHPQGTDTQYF.

This sequence joins TRBV2 and TRBJ2-3; maybe TRBD1 (6 bases). Germline V CDR1 and CDR2: SNHLY, FYNNEI. Trimming took off 5 bases at V and 2 bases at J, with 11 bases between the two ends. The CDR3 runs to 14 residues. For the CDR3, the DNA is TGTGCCAGCAGTCCCCGGGACAACACAGATACGCAGTATTTT. Amino acid sequence: CASSPRDNTDTQYF.

V gene TRBV7-6 combines with J gene TRBJ1-1; TRBD1 matches 8 bases. From germline, CDR1 is SGHVS and CDR2 FNYEAQ. J gave up 5 bases and V 4 bases, and 9 bases lay outside the gene matches. CDR3 length: 15 residues. In DNA form, the CDR3 reads TGTGCCAGCAGCTCGACAGGGGATCCGTATACTGAAGCTTTCTTT. Translation: CASSSTGDPYTEAFF.

The V gene is TRBV28, the J gene TRBJ2-7, with unresolved D. CDR3 length: 14 amino acids. V was cut by 1 base and J by 3 bases, with 10 bases left in between. Germline values: CDR1 MDHEN, CDR2 SYDVKM. For the CDR3, the DNA is TGTGCCAGCAGTTTATCCCCAAGGAGCTACGAGCAGTACTTC. Translating gives CASSLSPRSYEQYF.

Written as DNA, the CDR3 is TGTGCCAGCAGCCCCCCCCTAGCGGGGGGGCACGAGCAGTACTTC. This encodes CASSPPLAGGHEQYF. The chain joins TRBV6-5 to TRBJ2-7; 12 bases are shared with TRBD2. The V gene end was trimmed by 6 bases and the J gene end by 5 bases; junction bases not matched to a gene: 8. CDR1 is MNHEY, CDR2 SVGAGI, per germline. The CDR3 runs 15 residues.

V usage is TRBV4-2 and J usage is TRBJ1-5, with a tentative D call TRBD1 (6 bases). Trimming took 0 bases from V and 1 from J, leaving 13 bases between them. The V gene's germline CDR1 is LGHNA and CDR2 YNFKEQ. CDR3 length: 17 amino acids. CDR3 bases: TGTGCCAGCAGCCAAGATCCAGGACAGCCGAGCAATCAGCCCCAGCATTTT. Protein: CASSQDPGQPSNQPQHF.

Note on this clone: The junction and the germline gene differ at one end; a read error may be behind it. The genes are TRBV7-9 and TRBJ2-5; 10 bases are a match to TRBD2. Germline CDR1 SEHNR, CDR2 FQNEAQ (reference sequence). CDR3 length: 16 amino acids. CDR3 coding DNA: TGTGCCAGCAGCCTAGCCCACCTAGCGGGGGTGGAGACCCAGTACTTC. Amino acids: CASSLAHLAGVETQYF.

The gene calls are TRBV7-2 and TRBJ2-5, with D unclear. This CDR3 has 14 amino acids. Germline values: CDR1 SGHTA, CDR2 FQGNSA. The germline V and J ends were trimmed by 4 bases and 2 bases, with 11 bases remaining between them. As DNA, the CDR3 is TGTGCCAGCAGCTCCAGACGGAGTCAAGAGACCCAGTACTTC. Amino acids: CASSSRRSQETQYF.

The rearrangement joins TRBV5-5 to TRBJ1-1; no clear D. The CDR3 loop spans 14 amino acids. Per the germline V gene, CDR1 is SGHKS and CDR2 is YYEKEE (reference sequence). V lost 4 bases and J lost 4, with 14 bases in between. DNA of the CDR3: TGTGCCAGCAGCACTACCGCGGGGATCACTGAAGCTTTCTTT. Translation gives CASSTTAGITEAFF.